One and the same sample provided the 16 T cell receptor beta chains below, sequenced in a study of blood T cells in healthy people across ages. For the second PCR, which ran for about 7 to 11 cycles, a sample-barcoded 5' primer and a J-beta primer mix were used. TCRdb re-called the 5' RACE reads through MiXCR, storing one row per CDR3 protein. The repertoire consists of 1,100,000 or so distinct CDR3 sequences, with 40% to 50% occurring once and the leading ten covering around 18%. Sequencing input: blood. Every receptor here comes from a woman between 55 and 75 years old in good health.

The J gene is TRBJ2-7, the V gene TRBV7-9, with D unresolved. Trimming pared 5 bases from V and 0 bases from J, leaving 11 bases between. The CDR3 length is 14 residues. Germline V lookup: CDR1 SEHNR, CDR2 FQNEAQ (reference sequence). This CDR3 reads CASSPPRISYEQYF. DNA for the CDR3: TGTGCCAGCAGCCCCCCTCGTATCTCCTACGAGCAGTACTTC. Full variable domain (remainder filled in from reference TRBV7-9 and TRBJ2-7): DTGVSQNPRHKITKRGQNVTFRCDPISEHNRLYWYRQTLGQGPEFLTYFQNEAQLEKSRLLSDRFSAERPKGSFSTLEIQRTEQGDSAMYLCASSPPRISYEQYFGPGTRLTVT.

This rearrangement joins TRBV6-2 or TRBV6-3 to TRBJ1-2; TRBD1 is a possible D gene (5 bases). The CDR3 has 13 residues. Per the germline V gene, CDR1 is MNHEY and CDR2 is SVGEGT. V was cut by 6 bases and J by 6 bases, with 14 bases left in between. This CDR3 reads CASRPDSFDGYTF. The CDR3 nucleotides are TGTGCCAGCAGGCCCGACAGCTTCGATGGCTACACCTTC.

The genes are TRBV9 and TRBJ1-2, with 9 bases fitting TRBD1. Trimming took 0 bases from V and 7 from J; bases not matched to a gene: 7. The germline V gene encodes CDR1 SGDLS and CDR2 YYNGEE. The CDR3 extends over 15 amino acids. The CDR3 here is CASSVGGTGHRGYTF. CDR3 DNA: TGTGCCAGCAGCGTAGGAGGGACAGGGCACCGTGGCTACACCTTC.

This rearrangement joins TRBV20-1 to TRBJ2-1; D gene ambiguous. Germline V CDR1 and CDR2: DFQATT, SNEGSKA (reference sequence). The CDR3 spans 12 residues. With 8 bases removed from V and 0 bases from J, the gap between germline ends came to 8 bases. The CDR3 DNA sequence: TGCAGTCTGGGCAGCTCCTACAATGAGCAGTTCTTC. Encoded protein: CSLGSSYNEQFF.

This clonotype was recorded many times. V gene TRBV7-2 combines with J gene TRBJ2-1, with 7 nucleotides matching TRBD2. CDR3 length: 17 residues. Germline V gene lookup returns CDR1 SGHTA and CDR2 FQGNSA. V lost 5 bases and J lost 0; bases outside the gene matches: 10. CDR3 sequence (DNA): TGTGCCAGCAGCAGAAGCGGGGCCCCCCTCTCCTACAATGAGCAGTTCTTC. Translation: CASSRSGAPLSYNEQFF.

Concerning this clonotype: This may stem from a read error, because a much larger clone lies one nucleotide away. The chain couples TRBV20-1 to TRBJ2-3; 8 bases match TRBD2. This CDR3 has 12 amino acids. CDR1 and CDR2 from the germline V gene are DFQATT and SNEGSKA (reference sequence). CDR3 protein: CSTRAGVDTQYF. The CDR3 DNA follows: TGCAGTACTAGAGCGGGAGTGGATACGCAGTATTTT.

This clonotype was seen more than once but under ten times. The chain uses TRBV9 and TRBJ2-7; the match to TRBD2 covers 11 bases. The germline gives CDR1 SGDLS, CDR2 YYNGEE. The CDR3 runs to 16 residues. With 2 bases clipped from V and 6 bases from J, the junction kept 10 bases outside the gene matches. CDR3 coding DNA: TGTGCCAGCAGCGTGGGACTAGCGGTGCCCGTTAGCGAGCAGTACTTC. Residues: CASSVGLAVPVSEQYF. Filled out from reference TRBV9 and TRBJ2-7, the complete variable domain reads DSGVTQTPKHLITATGQRVTLRCSPRSGDLSVYWYQQSLDQGLQFLIQYYNGEERAKGNILERFSAQQFPDLHSELNLSSLELGDSALYFCASSVGLAVPVSEQYFGPGTRLTVT.

The table lists this clonotype with a few counts. The V call is TRBV27, the J call TRBJ2-7; D remains unclear. The CDR3 loop spans 14 amino acids. Germline V lookup: CDR1 MNHEY, CDR2 SMNVEV (reference sequence). Trimming removed 2 bases at V and 3 bases at J, with 11 bases between. The CDR3 region is CASSLKGLRYEQYF. The CDR3 DNA reads as TGTGCCAGCAGTTTAAAAGGGTTACGCTACGAGCAGTACTTC.

The V and J genes are TRBV5-1 and TRBJ2-1; 9 bases align to TRBD2. The CDR3 totals 19 residues. In germline, CDR1 is SGHRS, CDR2 YFSETQ. The J segment lost 0 bases and the V segment lost 7 bases, leaving 17 bases of the junction unmatched. This CDR3 is CASAALYAGGASSYNEQFF. The CDR3 bases are TGCGCCAGCGCCGCCCTATATGCGGGGGGGGCGAGCTCCTACAATGAGCAGTTCTTC.

This clonotype was observed many times. The chain links TRBV13 to TRBJ2-7, with TRBD2 matching over 11 bases. Germline lookup yields CDR1 PRHDT and CDR2 FYEKMQ (reference sequence). CDR3 size: 15 residues. The J segment lost 0 bases and the V segment lost 5 bases, leaving 3 bases of the junction unmatched. The CDR3 coding sequence is TGTGCCAGCAGCCTAGCGGGAGGCGGCTCCTACGAGCAGTACTTC. Translation gives CASSLAGGGSYEQYF. Complete variable domain (other parts from reference TRBV13 and TRBJ2-7): AAGVIQSPRHLIKEKRETATLKCYPIPRHDTVYWYQQGPGQDPQFLISFYEKMQSDKGSIPDRFSAQQFSDYHSELNMSSLELGDSALYFCASSLAGGGSYEQYFGPGTRLTVT.

The chain employs TRBV9 and TRBJ2-1; TRBD2 aligns across 8 bases. This CDR3 spans 19 amino acids. V gave up 0 bases and J gave up 6 bases; unmatched junction bases: 17. CDR1 is SGDLS and CDR2 is YYNGEE in the germline V gene. The CDR3 protein is CASSVGSGGPSLYSNEQFF. CDR3 sequence (DNA): TGTGCCAGCAGCGTAGGGTCGGGAGGGCCAAGCCTATATAGCAATGAGCAGTTCTTC.

Remarks on this clonotype: The junction shows a germline mismatch at one end, possibly a read error. The chain links TRBV6-2 or TRBV6-3 to TRBJ2-3; TRBD2 agrees at 7 bases. This CDR3 is 17 amino acids long. Germline values: CDR1 MNHEY, CDR2 SVGEGT. CDR3 coding DNA: TGTGCCAGCAGTAGACCGGGACTATCCACTCGCACAGATATGCAGTATTTT. It codes for CASSRPGLSTRTDMQYF.

This rearrangement joins TRBV6-2 or TRBV6-3 to TRBJ2-3; either TRBD1 or TRBD2 may fit D (5 bases each). CDR1 is MNHEY, CDR2 SVGEGT, per germline. CDR3 length: 16 residues. Trimming shortened V by 7 bases and J by 1 base, and 18 bases separated the two germline ends. The CDR3 nucleotides are TGTGCCAGCACCCCCTTGGGTGGGGGTGGCACAGATACGCAGTATTTT. Its translation: CASTPLGGGGTDTQYF.

The chain joins TRBV28 to TRBJ2-2; 7 bases fit TRBD2. With 1 base clipped from V and 0 bases from J, the junction kept 5 bases outside the gene matches. There are 17 residues in the CDR3. CDR1 is MDHEN, CDR2 SYDVKM, per germline. The CDR3 here is CASSLYGLGSNTGELFF. The CDR3 DNA reads TGTGCCAGCAGTTTATACGGACTAGGGTCGAACACCGGGGAGCTGTTTTTT.

The chain employs TRBV12-3 or TRBV12-4 and TRBJ2-1, with 15 bases that match TRBD2. V lost 3 bases and J lost 0; bases outside the gene matches: 9. The CDR3 consists of 20 residues. Written as DNA, the CDR3 is TGTGCCAGCAGTTTTCAACTGGGACTAGCGGGAGGTAGCTCCTACAATGAGCAGTTCTTC. Its translation is CASSFQLGLAGGSSYNEQFF.

The rearrangement links TRBV27 to TRBJ1-1; the D gene is possibly TRBD1 (5 bases). The germline V gene has CDR1 MNHEY and CDR2 SMNVEV (reference sequence). V was cut by 5 bases and J by 1 base, with 14 bases left in between. The CDR3 length is 15 residues. The CDR3 sequence is CASSTRQRGNTEAFF. In DNA form, the CDR3 reads TGTGCCAGCAGTACTCGACAGAGGGGGAACACTGAAGCTTTCTTT.